Shown below are 32 T cell receptor beta chains from a single sample sequenced in a study of blood T cell repertoires in COVID-19. Data came from immunoSEQ multiplex PCR; TCRdb stores just in-frame clones and leaves some out. The top ten hold roughly 1.9% of the sample, which has some 110,000 clones, about nine tenths seen once. Specimen: peripheral blood. These receptors came from a human donor with active COVID-19. The donor label of this sample is uncertain.

This sequence joins TRBV13 and TRBJ1-4; D is perhaps TRBD1 (5 bases). Germline lookup yields CDR1 PRHDT and CDR2 FYEKMQ (reference sequence). The V end was cut by 1 base, the J end by 7 bases, with 16 bases between. The CDR3 is made up of 16 amino acids. The CDR3 bases are TGTGCCAGCAGCTTAGCCTTGGGTAGCGGGGCTGAAAAACTGTTTTTT. This encodes CASSLALGSGAEKLFF.

The chain uses TRBV27 and TRBJ2-1; TRBD2 agrees at 9 bases. The CDR3 runs 15 residues. CDR1 MNHEY and CDR2 SMNVEV come from the germline V gene (reference sequence). Trimming at V came to 6 bases and at J to 3 bases, leaving 6 bases not matched to a gene. Written as DNA, the CDR3 is TGTGCCAGCAGCAAAGAGCGGGGGGTCTACAATGAGCAGTTCTTC. As protein: CASSKERGVYNEQFF.

This chain links TRBV7-2 with TRBJ2-5; unclear D gene. Germline-derived CDR1 and CDR2 are SGHTA and FQGNSA. V shed 1 base and J shed 0 bases, with 9 bases lying between them. This CDR3 spans 15 amino acids. The CDR3 bases are TGTGCCAGCAGCTTAGGCAGCGAGTACCAAGAGACCCAGTACTTC. Its translation is CASSLGSEYQETQYF.

This chain joins TRBV29-1 and TRBJ2-1; D not resolved. Trimming took off 7 bases at V and 2 bases at J, with 6 bases between the two ends. The CDR3 length is 11 residues. Germline CDR1 SQVTM, CDR2 ANQGSEA. The CDR3 nucleotides read TGCAGCGCGCTCCCCTACAATGAGCAGTTCTTC. Protein: CSALPYNEQFF.

The chain recombines TRBV13 with TRBJ2-2, with 8 bases lining up with TRBD1. The CDR3 loop spans 18 amino acids. With 2 bases clipped from V and 0 bases from J, the junction kept 8 bases outside the gene matches. Germline V lookup: CDR1 PRHDT, CDR2 FYEKMQ (reference sequence). CDR3 amino acids: CASSLPDRVTSNTGELFF. CDR3 bases: TGTGCCAGCAGCTTACCGGACAGGGTGACCTCGAACACCGGGGAGCTGTTTTTT.

This clone was observed a single time. The genes are TRBV19 and TRBJ1-5; 7 bases align to TRBD1. Per germline, CDR1 LNHDA and CDR2 SQIVND (reference sequence). CDR3 size: 16 residues. Trimming at V came to 3 bases and at J to 2 bases, leaving 7 bases not matched to a gene. The CDR3 region is CASSIGTVTRNQPQHF. Written as DNA, the CDR3 is TGTGCCAGTAGTATTGGGACAGTCACACGCAATCAGCCCCAGCATTTT.

This rearrangement joins TRBV14 to TRBJ1-3; D not certain. This CDR3 has 14 residues. From germline, CDR1 is SGHDN and CDR2 FVKESK. V was cut by 4 bases and J by 2 bases, with 9 bases left in between. CDR3 amino acids: CASSRLRTGNTIYF. The CDR3 bases are TGTGCCAGCAGCCGTCTAAGAACTGGAAACACCATATATTTT.

The chain links TRBV7-2 to TRBJ1-1; D is perhaps TRBD1 (5 bases). The CDR3 sequence is 13 residues long. CDR1 SGHTA and CDR2 FQGNSA come from the germline V gene. V was pared by 4 bases and J by 4 bases, with 10 bases between. This CDR3 is CASSSPGGTEAFF. The CDR3 DNA reads TGTGCCAGCAGCTCACCCGGGGGCACTGAAGCTTTCTTT.

This clone occurred once. The rearrangement joins TRBV3-1 (or the pseudogene TRBV3-2) to TRBJ2-3; 10 nucleotides line up with TRBD2. Germline CDR1 is LGHDT and CDR2 is YNNKEL (reference sequence). Losses at the gene ends were 4 bases for V and 1 base for J; bases not matched to a gene: 5. This CDR3 is 16 amino acids long. The CDR3 DNA reads as TGTGCCAGCAGCCCCCGAGGGACTAGCGGCACAGATACGCAGTATTTT. It specifies CASSPRGTSGTDTQYF.

The chain carries TRBV7-9 and TRBJ1-6; TRBD1 matches at 12 bases. The CDR3 covers 17 residues. From germline, CDR1 is SEHNR and CDR2 FQNEAQ (reference sequence). Losses at the gene ends were 4 bases for V and 7 bases for J; bases not matched to a gene: 8. The CDR3 bases are TGTGCCAGCAGCTCTGAACCGGGACAGGGGGCCAATTCACCCCTCCACTTT. Translation: CASSSEPGQGANSPLHF.

This rearrangement joins TRBV7-2 to TRBJ2-7; D is possibly TRBD1 (5 bases). The V gene lost 2 bases and the J gene lost 1 base, with 12 bases spanning the gap. Per the germline V gene, CDR1 is SGHTA and CDR2 is FQGNSA. The CDR3 is made up of 15 amino acids. The CDR3: CASSLIGVGSYEQYF. The CDR3 nucleotides are TGTGCCAGCAGCTTAATAGGGGTAGGGTCCTACGAGCAGTACTTC.

The chain combines TRBV19 with TRBJ1-2; D may be TRBD1 (5 bases). The CDR3 runs 11 residues. CDR1 is LNHDA, CDR2 SQIVND, per germline (reference sequence). V gave up 6 bases and J gave up 7 bases, with 9 bases separating them. The CDR3 nucleotides are TGTGCCAGTAGAGGGGCGTTTGGCTACACCTTC. This codes for CASRGAFGYTF.

CDR3 DNA sequence: TGTGCCAGCAGCTTCCTCGGGACTAGCTCCAATGAGCAGTTCTTC. It translates to CASSFLGTSSNEQFF. The chain recombines TRBV7-9 with TRBJ2-1; 9 bases fit TRBD2. Germline V gene lookup returns CDR1 SEHNR and CDR2 FQNEAQ (reference sequence). The CDR3 consists of 15 residues. Germline trimming cut 3 bases from V and 6 bases from J; bases unmatched to any gene: 6.

The chain has TRBV5-6 and TRBJ1-2; no definite D call. The CDR3 is 15 residues long. Trimming shortened V by 4 bases and J by 2 bases, and 15 bases separated the two germline ends. Germline-derived CDR1 and CDR2 are SGHDT and YYEEEE. The CDR3 is CASSHLRERNYGYTF. CDR3 nucleotide sequence: TGTGCCAGCAGCCATCTCCGGGAGCGGAACTATGGCTACACCTTC.

Only a few counts were recorded for this clone. The rearrangement joins TRBV5-4 to TRBJ1-2, with 9 bases aligning to TRBD1. Germline CDR1 reads SGHNT; CDR2 reads YYREEE (reference sequence). With V trimmed by 3 bases and J by 2 bases, 2 bases remained unmatched. The CDR3 is made up of 14 amino acids. CDR3 DNA: TGTGCCAGCAGCTCGGGGACAGGGAACTATGGCTACACCTTC. Amino acids: CASSSGTGNYGYTF. Looking up the rest from reference TRBV5-4 and TRBJ1-2 gives the full variable domain: ETGVTQSPTHLIKTRGQQVTLRCSSQSGHNTVSWYQQALGQGPQFIFQYYREEENGRGNFPPRFSGLQFPNYSSELNVNALELDDSALYLCASSSGTGNYGYTFGSGTRLTVV.

The chain couples TRBV7-2 to TRBJ1-5; a possible D gene is TRBD1 (5 bases). This CDR3 contains 15 residues. The germline V and J ends were trimmed by 5 bases and 0 bases, with 11 bases remaining between them. Germline loops: CDR1 SGHTA, CDR2 FQGNSA. For the CDR3, the DNA is TGTGCCAGCAGCCGGGGGAGGGATAGCAATCAGCCCCAGCATTTT. Translating it yields CASSRGRDSNQPQHF.

The chain combines TRBV5-1 with TRBJ1-1; 7 positions match TRBD1. The V gene's germline CDR1 is SGHRS and CDR2 YFSETQ. Trimming took 7 bases from V and 1 from J; bases not matched to a gene: 10. The CDR3 sequence is 15 residues long. The CDR3 reads CASSGTAVRNTEAFF. CDR3 bases: TGCGCCAGCTCCGGGACAGCGGTGAGGAACACTGAAGCTTTCTTT.

V and J are TRBV5-4 and TRBJ2-7; 9 bases line up with TRBD1. This CDR3 is built from 16 residues. With V trimmed by 0 bases and J by 3 bases, 7 bases remained unmatched. Germline-derived CDR1 and CDR2 are SGHNT and YYREEE (reference sequence). The CDR3 here is CASSLARGTGHYEQYF. The CDR3 nucleotides read TGTGCCAGCAGCTTGGCCCGAGGGACAGGGCACTACGAGCAGTACTTC. The variable domain in full, with the rest retrieved from reference TRBV5-4 and TRBJ2-7, is ETGVTQSPTHLIKTRGQQVTLRCSSQSGHNTVSWYQQALGQGPQFIFQYYREEENGRGNFPPRFSGLQFPNYSSELNVNALELDDSALYLCASSLARGTGHYEQYFGPGTRLTVT.

This clone was observed a handful of times. V gene TRBV7-2 combines with J gene TRBJ1-2, with 7 positions matching TRBD1. The V and J ends lost 2 bases and 8 bases, in that order; junction bases with no gene match: 11. CDR1 and CDR2 from the germline V gene are SGHTA and FQGNSA. The CDR3 consists of 15 residues. The CDR3 spells CASSLFLGGPSGYTF. As DNA, the CDR3 is TGTGCCAGCAGCTTATTTTTAGGGGGCCCTTCCGGCTACACCTTC.

Only one count was recorded for this clone. This chain uses TRBV4-1 with TRBJ2-2; perhaps TRBD1 as D (8 bases). V lost 2 bases and J lost 2, with 12 bases in between. Germline-derived CDR1 and CDR2 are MGHRA and YSYEKL. This CDR3 has 16 amino acids. The CDR3 sequence: CASSQSGTGNTGELFF. CDR3 nucleotide sequence: TGCGCCAGCAGCCAAAGCGGGACAGGTAACACCGGGGAGCTGTTTTTT.

This clone was recorded a few times. This chain connects TRBV14 to TRBJ1-6; TRBD1 is a possible D gene (5 bases). Germline V lookup: CDR1 SGHDN, CDR2 FVKESK. V shed 3 bases and J shed 5 bases, with 11 bases lying between them. This CDR3 has 15 amino acids. The CDR3 reads CASSQTDSHNSPLHF. CDR3 DNA sequence: TGTGCCAGCAGCCAGACCGACAGTCATAATTCACCCCTCCACTTT.

This chain uses TRBV24-1 with TRBJ2-1; D gene ambiguous. The CDR3 has 15 amino acids. Between the trimmed V and J ends, which lost 0 bases and 5 bases, there was a span of 10 bases. Germline lookup yields CDR1 KGHDR and CDR2 SFDVKD. The DNA of the CDR3 is TGTGCCACCAGTGATTTGCGCACAGTTAACAATGAGCAGTTCTTC. Its translation: CATSDLRTVNNEQFF.

The chain carries TRBV24-1 and TRBJ2-1, with 10 bases that match TRBD1. The V gene end was trimmed by 4 bases and the J gene end by 4 bases; junction bases not matched to a gene: 6. The CDR3 is 16 amino acids. Germline V lookup: CDR1 KGHDR, CDR2 SFDVKD. The CDR3 protein is CATSDPGTGVYNEQFF. Here the CDR3 DNA reads TGTGCCACCAGTGACCCCGGGACAGGGGTTTACAATGAGCAGTTCTTC.

The chain carries TRBV11-2 and TRBJ2-5; a weak D match, TRBD2 (5 bases). The CDR3 is 14 amino acids. The V end lost 2 bases, the J end lost 5 bases, and 12 bases lay between the germline ends. The germline gives CDR1 SGHAT, CDR2 FQNNGV. The CDR3 sequence: CASSLRGFRETQYF. The CDR3 DNA reads as TGTGCCAGCAGCTTACGCGGGTTTCGGGAGACCCAGTACTTC.

This clone was recorded only once. V is TRBV7-2 and J is TRBJ1-5; D might be TRBD1 (6 bases). Per the germline V gene, CDR1 is SGHTA and CDR2 is FQGNSA. Between the trimmed V and J ends, which lost 2 bases and 4 bases, there was a span of 15 bases. This CDR3 comprises 16 residues. CDR3 sequence (DNA): TGTGCCAGCAGCTTACGATCCCGGGACATTAATCAGCCCCAGCATTTT. This gives the protein CASSLRSRDINQPQHF.

The J gene is TRBJ1-2, the V gene TRBV4-1; possibly TRBD1 for D (5 bases). The V gene's germline CDR1 is MGHRA and CDR2 YSYEKL. CDR3 length: 16 residues. The V gene lost 1 base and the J gene lost 0 bases, with 12 bases spanning the gap. The CDR3 DNA is TGCGCCAGCAGCCAAGTACTTGGCAGGGCTAACTATGGCTACACCTTC. It encodes CASSQVLGRANYGYTF.

This chain connects TRBV5-8 to TRBJ2-6, with TRBD1 matching over 11 bases. CDR1 is SGHTS and CDR2 is YDEGEE in the germline V gene. V lost 2 bases, J lost 8 bases, and 3 bases stayed unmatched. The CDR3 consists of 15 residues. CDR3 coding DNA: TGTGCCAGCAGCTTCGGGACAGGGGGGACCAACGTCCTGACTTTC. This gives the protein CASSFGTGGTNVLTF. Full variable domain (rest looked up from reference TRBV5-8 and TRBJ2-6): EAGVTQSPTHLIKTRGQQATLRCSPISGHTSVYWYQQALGLGLQFLLWYDEGEERNRGNFPPRFSGRQFPNYSSELNVNALELEDSALYLCASSFGTGGTNVLTFGAGSRLTVL.

The chain couples TRBV9 to TRBJ2-1; D may be TRBD2 (6 bases). V lost 0 bases and J lost 3, with 10 bases in between. The CDR3 covers 15 residues. Germline CDR1 SGDLS, CDR2 YYNGEE. In DNA form, the CDR3 reads TGTGCCAGCAGCGTAGGTCGGGGGTTCTACAATGAGCAGTTCTTC. This codes for CASSVGRGFYNEQFF.

The gene calls are TRBV3-1 (or the pseudogene TRBV3-2) and TRBJ1-2; possible D gene TRBD1, 6 bases. The ends were cut back, 0 bases at V and 4 bases at J, with 12 bases in the middle. The CDR3 is 15 amino acids. CDR1 is LGHDT and CDR2 is YNNKEL in the germline V gene (reference sequence). CDR3 nucleotide sequence: TGTGCCAGCAGCCAAGATAGGGGGTATGGCTATGGCTACACCTTC. Amino acids: CASSQDRGYGYGYTF.

The V and J genes are TRBV18 and TRBJ2-5; tentative D call: TRBD1 (6 bases). The CDR3 spans 13 residues. V was trimmed by 5 bases and J by 1 base, leaving 8 bases between them. Germline values: CDR1 KGHSH, CDR2 LQKENI. Here the CDR3 DNA reads TGTGCCAGCTCAACGGACAGCCAAGAGACCCAGTACTTC. This translates into CASSTDSQETQYF.

The chain has TRBV9 and TRBJ2-1; 9 bases match TRBD2. The V gene end was trimmed by 0 bases and the J gene end by 6 bases; junction bases not matched to a gene: 7. This CDR3 contains 16 residues. CDR1 and CDR2 from the germline V gene are SGDLS and YYNGEE. The CDR3 loop reads CASSVATGGGANEQFF. The CDR3 DNA is TGTGCCAGCAGCGTAGCTACGGGCGGGGGGGCCAATGAGCAGTTCTTC.

The rearrangement joins TRBV6-5 to TRBJ2-1; 12 bases align to TRBD2. The germline gives CDR1 MNHEY, CDR2 SVGAGI. This CDR3 comprises 16 residues. Germline trimming cut 0 bases from V and 4 bases from J; bases unmatched to any gene: 1. This CDR3 reads CASSYSGLAGYNEQFF. CDR3 sequence (DNA): TGTGCCAGCAGTTACTCGGGACTAGCGGGTTACAATGAGCAGTTCTTC.